The 26 T cell receptor beta chains listed next were all sequenced from one sample in a study of cytomegalovirus exposure and HLA in healthy donors. The PCR was carried out with 60 Vbeta primers and 13 Jbeta primers. The protocol was immunoSEQ multiplex PCR, while the TCRdb copy is restricted to in-frame clones and leaves out a portion. Here the sample spans some 200,000 clones, roughly 80% being singletons. Sequenced: PBMCs. The source is a man aged 35 to 55 in good health and CMV-seropositive.

The J gene is TRBJ2-7, the V gene TRBV28; 8 nucleotides line up with TRBD1. The CDR3 runs to 16 residues. Germline CDR1 is MDHEN and CDR2 is SYDVKM. V dropped 4 bases and J dropped 6; count of bases not matched to a gene: 14. CDR3 region: CASSSPSQGALGEQYF. The CDR3 DNA follows: TGTGCCAGCAGTTCGCCCTCGCAGGGGGCTCTGGGCGAGCAGTACTTC. The full variable domain, completed using reference TRBV28 and TRBJ2-7, is DVKVTQSSRYLVKRTGEKVFLECVQDMDHENMFWYRQDPGLGLRLIYFSYDVKMKEKGDIPEGYSVSREKKERFSLILESASTNQTSMYLCASSSPSQGALGEQYFGPGTRLTVT.

This clone was seen only once. The rearrangement links TRBV13 to TRBJ2-7; perhaps D is TRBD1 or TRBD2 (5 bases each). The V end lost 4 bases, the J end lost 5 bases, and 15 bases lay between the germline ends. The CDR3 contains 14 residues. Per the germline V gene, CDR1 is PRHDT and CDR2 is FYEKMQ (reference sequence). CDR3: CASSSGTAVDEQYF. The CDR3 nucleotides read TGTGCCAGCAGCTCAGGGACCGCGGTGGACGAGCAGTACTTC.

This rearrangement joins TRBV25-1 to TRBJ1-4, with TRBD1 identical over 9 bases. V dropped 1 base and J dropped 7; count of bases not matched to a gene: 7. From germline, CDR1 is MGHDK and CDR2 SYGVNS. There are 16 residues in the CDR3. The CDR3: CASSEWGTGNFEKLFF. CDR3 sequence (DNA): TGTGCCAGCAGTGAATGGGGGACAGGGAATTTTGAAAAACTGTTTTTT.

The chain has TRBV29-1 and TRBJ1-1; no clear D gene. Looked up from germline, CDR1 is SQVTM and CDR2 is ANQGSEA. There are 11 residues in the CDR3. The ends were cut back, 5 bases at V and 4 bases at J, with 8 bases in the middle. DNA for the CDR3: TGCAGCGTTTGGGCAGTCACTGAAGCTTTCTTT. Protein sequence: CSVWAVTEAFF.

The chain uses TRBV7-9 and TRBJ2-6; 9 bases line up with TRBD1. CDR1 is SEHNR, CDR2 FQNEAQ, per germline (reference sequence). V was clipped by 1 base and J by 0 bases; unmatched bases: 7. The CDR3 extends over 19 amino acids. The CDR3 region is CASSLVGHRGLSGANVLTF. CDR3 sequence (DNA): TGTGCCAGCAGCTTAGTTGGTCACAGGGGGCTCTCTGGGGCCAACGTCCTGACTTTC. The full variable domain, rest sourced from reference TRBV7-9 and TRBJ2-6, is DTGVSQNPRHKITKRGQNVTFRCDPISEHNRLYWYRQTLGQGPEFLTYFQNEAQLEKSRLLSDRFSAERPKGSFSTLEIQRTEQGDSAMYLCASSLVGHRGLSGANVLTFGAGSRLTVL.

This clone was seen a handful of times. CDR3 DNA sequence: TGTGCCAGCAGCCCCCTGATAGGGGGAGGGCAGCCCCAGCATTTT. It is translated as CASSPLIGGGQPQHF. The rearrangement uses TRBV7-6 and TRBJ1-5; a possible D gene is TRBD1 (6 bases). The V gene lost 5 bases and the J gene lost 7 bases, with 18 bases spanning the gap. Germline loops: CDR1 SGHVS, CDR2 FNYEAQ. The CDR3 covers 15 residues.

V is TRBV9 and J is TRBJ1-1, with TRBD1 as a possible D gene (6 bases). CDR3 length: 17 amino acids. In germline, CDR1 is SGDLS, CDR2 YYNGEE. V gave up 3 bases and J gave up 1 base, with 19 bases separating them. The DNA of the CDR3 is TGTGCCAGCAGCGCTTCGAGCTCAGGGGTTAGGAACACTGAAGCTTTCTTT. Protein sequence: CASSASSSGVRNTEAFF.

This chain uses TRBV6-1 with TRBJ2-3; D is uncertain. Trimming took 6 bases from V and 7 from J, leaving 5 bases between them. There are 10 residues in the CDR3. The germline V gene encodes CDR1 MNHNS and CDR2 SASEGT. The CDR3: CASSVNTQYF. Written as DNA, the CDR3 is TGTGCCAGCAGCGTTAATACGCAGTATTTT.

Here the CDR3 DNA reads TGTGCCAGCAGCTTGGCGTGGCGGGGGGGCGCAGATACGCAGTATTTT. Its translation is CASSLAWRGGADTQYF. The chain has TRBV11-1 and TRBJ2-3; TRBD2 agrees at 9 bases. V lost 3 bases to trimming and J lost 4 bases; unmatched junction nucleotides: 8. The CDR3 is 16 residues long. In germline, CDR1 is SGHAT, CDR2 FQDESV (reference sequence).

The gene calls are TRBV9 and TRBJ2-7; perhaps TRBD2 as D (6 bases). Germline V gene data show CDR1 as SGDLS and CDR2 as YYNGEE. This CDR3 spans 15 amino acids. V lost 0 bases, J lost 5 bases, and 15 bases lay in between. The CDR3 spells CASSVGSGVEHEQYF. The CDR3 nucleotides read TGTGCCAGCAGCGTAGGCTCGGGGGTCGAACACGAGCAGTACTTC.

J is TRBJ2-3 and V is TRBV9, with 10 bases identical to TRBD2. The CDR3 extends over 17 amino acids. The V segment lost 4 bases and the J segment 3 bases; nucleotides outside the gene matches: 11. CDR1 is SGDLS and CDR2 is YYNGEE in the germline V gene. The CDR3 DNA follows: TGTGCCAGCAGCCCTTTGAGCGGGGGGGCAAGAACAGATACGCAGTATTTT. Translated: CASSPLSGGARTDTQYF.

J is TRBJ1-5 and V is TRBV30, with D perhaps TRBD1 (6 bases). The germline V gene encodes CDR1 GTSNPN and CDR2 SVGIG (reference sequence). V lost 1 base to trimming and J lost 7 bases, with 14 bases between them. The CDR3 runs to 14 residues. Written as DNA, the CDR3 is TGTGCCTGGAGTGCCTCACAGGGTGGGCAGCCCCAGCATTTT. Protein: CAWSASQGGQPQHF.

The chain joins TRBV10-3 to TRBJ2-6, with TRBD1 as a possible D gene (6 bases). There are 15 residues in the CDR3. Germline V CDR1 and CDR2: ENHRY, SYGVKD. Deletions cut 3 bases from V and 4 bases from J, with 10 bases between. This CDR3 reads CAISDTGSGANVLTF. The CDR3 coding sequence is TGTGCCATCAGTGACACAGGGTCAGGGGCCAACGTCCTGACTTTC.

The table lists this clone with a count of one. The gene calls are TRBV30 and TRBJ2-7, with D possibly TRBD1 on 5 matching bases. The CDR3 is 13 amino acids. Germline V CDR1 and CDR2: GTSNPN, SVGIG (reference sequence). V shed 0 bases and J shed 7 bases, with 13 bases lying between them. CDR3 sequence: CAWSVQQDGEQYF. In DNA form, the CDR3 reads TGTGCCTGGAGTGTGCAACAGGATGGGGAGCAGTACTTC.

The rearrangement joins TRBV27 to TRBJ2-5, with TRBD2 matching 7 bases. The J segment lost 4 bases and the V segment lost 0 bases, leaving 5 bases of the junction unmatched. The CDR3 is made up of 15 amino acids. CDR1 and CDR2 from the germline V gene are MNHEY and SMNVEV (reference sequence). CDR3 nucleotide sequence: TGTGCCAGCAGTTTATCTGTGGGGGGGAGAGAGACCCAGTACTTC. This gives the protein CASSLSVGGRETQYF.

V gene TRBV7-2 combines with J gene TRBJ2-5; 10 bases line up with TRBD1. The DNA end favors TRBJ2-7, so the J call may be wrong. Germline loops: CDR1 SGHTA, CDR2 FQGNSA. The CDR3 runs to 17 residues. The CDR3 loop is CASSLEVSGTGAYEQYF. The DNA for the CDR3 is TGTGCCAGCAGCTTAGAGGTTTCCGGGACAGGGGCCTACGAGCAGTACTTC.

The V call is TRBV30, the J call TRBJ2-7; perhaps TRBD1 as D (5 bases). The CDR3 covers 15 residues. Germline V gene lookup returns CDR1 GTSNPN and CDR2 SVGIG (reference sequence). V gave up 3 bases and J gave up 0 bases, with 15 bases separating them. The CDR3 DNA reads TGTGCCTGGAGCCCGACAGTTCCGCGCTCCTACGAGCAGTACTTC. This sequence encodes CAWSPTVPRSYEQYF.

The chain recombines TRBV5-6 with TRBJ1-5; the D gene is possibly TRBD1 (5 bases). The germline CDR1 and CDR2 sequences are SGHDT and YYEEEE. V gave up 6 bases and J gave up 7 bases, with 20 bases separating them. CDR3 length: 15 residues. Here the CDR3 reads CASTFHPAGGQPQHF. CDR3 nucleotides: TGTGCCAGCACCTTTCACCCCGCCGGGGGACAGCCCCAGCATTTT.

The rearrangement uses TRBV29-1 and TRBJ1-1; TRBD1 matches 8 bases. Germline values: CDR1 SQVTM, CDR2 ANQGSEA. With V trimmed by 7 bases and J by 6 bases, 4 bases remained unmatched. There are 11 residues in the CDR3. The CDR3: CSAAQGAEAFF. The CDR3 region has the DNA TGCAGCGCCGCACAGGGGGCTGAAGCTTTCTTT.

V and J are TRBV7-2 and TRBJ1-5, with D possibly TRBD1 on 6 matching bases. Germline lookup yields CDR1 SGHTA and CDR2 FQGNSA. This CDR3 region has 16 residues. The V and J ends lost 7 bases and 3 bases respectively, with 19 bases between them. CDR3 coding DNA: TGTGCCAGCATCGATGCCGGCAGGGACATCAATCAGCCCCAGCATTTT. It encodes CASIDAGRDINQPQHF.

This chain connects TRBV29-1 to TRBJ2-5, with 7 bases aligning to TRBD2. From germline, CDR1 is SQVTM and CDR2 ANQGSEA. The junction had 5 bases not matched to a gene; V was cut back by 3 bases and J by 4 bases. This CDR3 contains 13 residues. CDR3 sequence (DNA): TGCAGCGTTGATCTGGGGGGGGGAGAGACCCAGTACTTC. It yields the protein CSVDLGGGETQYF.

This clone was counted once. The chain is built from TRBV19 and TRBJ1-2; possible D gene TRBD1, 5 bases. Germline V gene sequence: CDR1 LNHDA, CDR2 SQIVND (reference sequence). V was trimmed by 3 bases and J by 4 bases, leaving 9 bases between them. The CDR3 is 13 amino acids. CDR3 in DNA: TGTGCCAGTAGTATCCAGGGCGCCTATGGCTACACCTTC. It translates to CASSIQGAYGYTF.

V is TRBV7-2 and J is TRBJ1-2; 10 bases fit TRBD1. The germline gives CDR1 SGHTA, CDR2 FQGNSA. The CDR3 covers 14 residues. The V gene end was trimmed by 5 bases and the J gene end by 4 bases; junction bases not matched to a gene: 4. CDR3 sequence (DNA): TGTGCCAGCAGCCGCGGACAGGGGGGCTATGGCTACACCTTC. This codes for CASSRGQGGYGYTF.

The chain combines TRBV9 with TRBJ2-3; a possible D gene is TRBD1 (6 bases). Trimming cost V 0 bases and J 4 bases, with 12 bases left between them. This CDR3 comprises 15 residues. Looked up from germline, CDR1 is SGDLS and CDR2 is YYNGEE. The CDR3 DNA follows: TGTGCCAGCAGCGTAGAGGACAGCCAAGCAGATACGCAGTATTTT. Its protein product is CASSVEDSQADTQYF.

V is TRBV30 and J is TRBJ1-1, with a weak D call TRBD1 (5 bases). Germline V gene data show CDR1 as GTSNPN and CDR2 as SVGIG (reference sequence). Deletions cut 4 bases from V and 1 base from J, with 16 bases between. This CDR3 is built from 15 residues. In DNA, the CDR3 is TGTGCCTGGAAGCCCCGGGGGGTGACGAACACTGAAGCTTTCTTT. It is translated as CAWKPRGVTNTEAFF.

DNA of the CDR3: TGTGCCAGCAGCCCATTCGCGGGGGCCTACAATGAGCAGTTCTTC. It yields the protein CASSPFAGAYNEQFF. The J gene is TRBJ2-1, the V gene TRBV7-9, with 7 bases matching TRBD2. The junction had 6 bases not matched to a gene; V was cut back by 5 bases and J by 2 bases. The CDR3 is 15 amino acids. Germline V gene data show CDR1 as SEHNR and CDR2 as FQNEAQ (reference sequence).